This T cell receptor beta chain comes out of a study of T cell repertoires in cytomegalovirus infection. Study at large: As its CMV epitopes, the study selected recently identified HLA-C-restricted and well-studied HLA-B-restricted targets.

At least ten counts were recorded for this clonotype. Its antigen is not known. The V end lost 10 bases, the J end lost 0 bases, and 19 bases lay between the germline ends. Germline V lookup: CDR1 MDHEN, CDR2 SYDVKM. The CDR3 is 16 amino acids. TCRdb analysed the reads with MiXCR anew, one entry per CDR3 protein. Counted here are about 830,000 distinct CDR3 sequences, about 31% occurring once; the ten biggest clones make up 9.5% to 15%. General study points: What dominated the ex vivo response were HLA-C-restricted CMV-specific TCR beta clonotypes.

This TCR was sampled from a human donor in good health (CMV status not recorded). Some clones in this sample may be carry-over from other donors' samples. The sample consisted of cultured CD8+ T cells from PBMCs, taken from culture after CMV antigen stimulation. The chain joins TRBV28 to TRBJ1-3; no clear D. CDR3 coding DNA: TGTGCCACCCTCCGGAGCGGAGCTTACTCTGGAAACACCATATATTTT. Amino acid sequence: CATLRSGAYSGNTIYF.